This T cell receptor (beta chain) is from a study of blood T cells in healthy people across ages. The authors ran a second PCR of about 6 to 11 cycles using a sample-barcoded 5' primer and a J-beta primer mix. Each cDNA molecule received a tag from a template-switch adaptor that had 12 random nucleotides. Every individual sample yielded 2.5 million or more paired-end reads (each containing CDR3). TCRdb re-called the 5' RACE reads through MiXCR, storing one row per CDR3 protein. The table has about 1,400,000 distinct CDR3 sequences, 59% seen once; the top ten hold 6.5% to 8%. Comment on this clonotype: Its target is not known.

Study-wide points: As naive T cell percentage varied, TCR beta diversity correlated strongly with it.

Each sample used at least 6.5 million PBMCs. Material for sequencing was blood. This clonotype was sampled from a man younger than 35 in good health.

The CDR3 sequence is CAWEPGQGWYEQFF. The CDR3 DNA reads as TGTGCCTGGGAGCCGGGACAGGGGTGGTATGAGCAGTTCTTC. The rearrangement links TRBV30 to TRBJ2-1, with 10 bases matching TRBD1. The ends lost 5 bases at V and 8 bases at J; junction bases unmatched: 9. In germline, CDR1 is GTSNPN, CDR2 SVGIG (reference sequence). CDR3 length: 14 amino acids.